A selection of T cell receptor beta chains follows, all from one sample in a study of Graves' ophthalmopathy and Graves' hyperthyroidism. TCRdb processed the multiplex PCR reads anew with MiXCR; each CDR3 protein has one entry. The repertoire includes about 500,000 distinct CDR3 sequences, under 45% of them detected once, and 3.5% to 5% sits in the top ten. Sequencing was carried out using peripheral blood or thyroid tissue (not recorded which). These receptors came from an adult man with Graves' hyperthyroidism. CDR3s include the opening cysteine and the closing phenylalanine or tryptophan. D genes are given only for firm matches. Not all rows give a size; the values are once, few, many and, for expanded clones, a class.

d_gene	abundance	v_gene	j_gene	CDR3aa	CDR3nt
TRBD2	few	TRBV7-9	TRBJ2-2	CASTGLAGGELFF	TGTGCCAGCACGGGACTAGCGGGAGGGGAGCTGTTTTTT
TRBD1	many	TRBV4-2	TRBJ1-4	CASSQDLTQGPNEKLFF	TGTGCCAGCAGCCAAGACCTAACACAGGGGCCTAATGAAAAACTGTTTTTT
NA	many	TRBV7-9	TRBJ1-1	CASSSAGGEGNTEAFF	TGTGCCAGCAGCTCCGCTGGTGGGGAAGGTAACACTGAAGCTTTCTTT
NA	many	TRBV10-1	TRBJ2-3	CASSEGRTAGDTQYF	TGCGCCAGCAGTGAAGGGCGGACTGCAGGAGATACGCAGTATTTT
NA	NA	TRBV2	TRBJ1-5	CASTGTRNQPQHF	TGTGCCAGCACCGGGACACGCAATCAGCCCCAGCATTTT
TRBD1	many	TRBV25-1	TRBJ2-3	CASSETGSRTDTQYF	TGTGCCAGCAGTGAGACAGGGTCGAGGACAGATACGCAGTATTTT
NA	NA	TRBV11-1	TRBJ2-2	CASSPRGRGINTGELFF	TGTGCCAGCAGCCCCAGGGGCAGGGGCATTAACACCGGGGAGCTGTTTTTT
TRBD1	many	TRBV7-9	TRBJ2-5	CASSPHMGQGYETQYF	TGTGCCAGCAGCCCCCATATGGGACAGGGATATGAGACCCAGTACTTC
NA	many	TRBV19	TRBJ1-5	CASSVDSRNQPQHF	TGTGCCAGTAGTGTTGACAGCCGCAATCAGCCCCAGCATTTT
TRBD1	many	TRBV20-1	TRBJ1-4	CSAIDRGVEKLFF	TGCAGTGCCATAGACAGGGGGGTTGAAAAACTGTTTTTT
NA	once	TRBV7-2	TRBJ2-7	CASSSGGIFGDEQYF	TGTGCCAGCAGCTCCGGGGGAATTTTCGGCGACGAGCAGTACTTC
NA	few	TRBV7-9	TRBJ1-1	CASSLVQYRETEAFF	TGTGCCAGCAGCTTAGTACAGTACAGGGAGACGGAAGCTTTCTTT
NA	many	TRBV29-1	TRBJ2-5	CSVGWRSGETQYF	TGCAGCGTTGGGTGGCGGAGCGGAGAGACCCAGTACTTC
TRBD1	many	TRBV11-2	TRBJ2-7	CASRGTGWEQYF	TGTGCCAGCAGAGGGACAGGGTGGGAGCAGTACTTC
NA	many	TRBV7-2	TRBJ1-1	CASSFAGADTEAFF	TGTGCCAGCAGCTTTGCGGGGGCAGACACTGAAGCTTTCTTT
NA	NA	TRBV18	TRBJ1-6	CASSGEVISPLHF	TGTGCCAGCTCAGGAGAGGTAATCTCACCCCTCCACTTT